The 3 T cell receptor beta chains below come from one sample, sequenced in a study of response to subunit inactivated influenza vaccine. TCRdb processed the RT-PCR reads anew with MiXCR; each CDR3 protein has one entry. The sample lists some 540,000 distinct CDR3 sequences, approximately 20% occurring once. The sample also formed part of further work on T cells expressing NK-cell markers. That source adds: 5'RACE template switching built TCR beta cDNA with unique molecular identifiers.

The input for sequencing was CD4+ T cells sorted from PBMCs, taken roughly 12 days after vaccination. These receptor sequences come from a man aged 50-59 years who received an inactivated influenza vaccine.

This clonotype was picked up a small number of times. The V and J genes are TRBV15 and TRBJ2-1; TRBD2 agrees at 8 bases. The trim removed 4 bases at V and 1 base at J, leaving 9 bases unmatched. Germline CDR1 is LNHNV and CDR2 is YYDKDF (reference sequence). CDR3 length: 17 amino acids. In nucleotides, the CDR3 is TGTGCCACCAGCAATCTAGCGGGCCCCACATCCTACAATGAGCAGTTCTTC. Translating gives CATSNLAGPTSYNEQFF.

This clonotype occurred a few times. The chain uses TRBV20-1 and TRBJ2-5; D unresolved. The CDR3 covers 11 residues. CDR1 is DFQATT, CDR2 SNEGSKA, per germline (reference sequence). V was trimmed by 3 bases and J by 5 bases, leaving 7 bases between them. The CDR3 sequence: CSARSRETQYF. The CDR3 DNA sequence: TGCAGTGCTAGGTCGCGGGAGACCCAGTACTTC.

The chain carries TRBV15 and TRBJ2-5; D assignment may be TRBD1 or TRBD2 (6 bases each). V was pared by 3 bases and J by 5 bases, with 13 bases between. Germline values: CDR1 LNHNV, CDR2 YYDKDF (reference sequence). This CDR3 has 14 residues. CDR3 in DNA: TGTGCCACCAGCAGGCAAGGAGGGGGTGAGACCCAGTACTTC. It codes for CATSRQGGGETQYF.